The rows below give T cell receptor beta chains drawn from one sample of a study of cytomegalovirus exposure and HLA in healthy donors. Profiled with immunoSEQ multiplex PCR; TCRdb holds only in-frame clones, not every one. The sample has nearly 110,000 clones, approximately 70% seen once. The sample comprised PBMCs. The source is a boy between 10 and 17 years old in good health and CMV-seronegative. Both conserved end residues are part of each CDR3. D genes are given only for firm matches. Some rows have no size entry. The others give once, few or many, or a class for an expanded clone.

J | D | size | V | CDR3 | DNA
TRBJ1-4 | . | . | TRBV28 | CASSLSDRKGKLFF | TGTGCCAGCAGTTTATCCGACAGAAAGGGAAAACTGTTTTTT
TRBJ2-3 | TRBD2 | . | TRBV4-1 | CASSQDRPLAGSEDTQYF | TGCGCCAGCAGCCAAGATCGTCCACTAGCGGGATCAGAAGATACGCAGTATTTT
TRBJ2-7 | . | few | TRBV9 | CASRYSYEQYF | TGTGCCAGCAGATACTCCTACGAGCAGTACTTC
TRBJ2-6 | . | . | TRBV5-1 | CASSLSAGANVLTF | TGCGCCAGCAGCTTATCCGCTGGGGCCAACGTCCTGACTTTC
TRBJ1-5 | . | . | TRBV28 | CASSRTGIRNQPQHF | TGTGCCAGCAGTCGAACAGGGATACGCAATCAGCCCCAGCATTTT
TRBJ2-3 | . | . | TRBV30 | CAWSHFQADTQYF | TGTGCCTGGAGTCATTTCCAGGCAGATACGCAGTATTTT
TRBJ2-7 | . | . | TRBV5-1 | CASSYDPAGLTYEQYF | TGCGCCAGCAGCTACGACCCGGCGGGACTCACCTACGAGCAGTACTTC
TRBJ2-7 | . | . | TRBV30 | CAWSVRDSAYEQYF | TGTGCCTGGAGTGTACGCGACAGCGCCTACGAGCAGTACTTC
TRBJ1-2 | TRBD1 | . | TRBV10-3 | CAISEYRGEGYGYTF | TGTGCCATCAGTGAGTACAGGGGAGAAGGCTATGGCTACACCTTC
TRBJ2-7 | TRBD2 | . | TRBV6-1 | CASSELGGSYEQYF | TGTGCCAGCAGTGAACTCGGCGGGAGCTACGAGCAGTACTTC
TRBJ2-1 | . | once | TRBV9 | CASSVDGGTNNEQFF | TGTGCCAGCAGCGTAGACGGAGGAACCAACAATGAGCAGTTCTTC
TRBJ2-2 | . | few | TRBV29-1 | CSVAGKSAGELFF | TGCAGCGTTGCAGGGAAATCGGCCGGGGAGCTGTTTTTT
TRBJ2-2 | . | . | TRBV2 | CASRIAGSNTGELFF | TGTGCCAGCAGGATCGCGGGATCGAACACCGGGGAGCTGTTTTTT
TRBJ2-7 | . | few | TRBV11-3 | CASSLSREYEQYF | TGTGCCAGCAGCTTGTCCAGGGAATACGAGCAGTACTTC
TRBJ1-1 | . | . | TRBV6-5 | CASSTRVEAFF | TGTGCCAGCAGTACGAGGGTGGAAGCTTTCTTT
TRBJ2-2 | TRBD2 | . | TRBV7-8 | CASSLTPPLAGGKTGELFF | TGTGCCAGCAGCTTAACCCCCCCGCTAGCGGGAGGAAAAACCGGGGAGCTGTTTTTT
TRBJ2-5 | TRBD1 | . | TRBV5-1 | CASRITGTGGQETQYF | TGCGCCAGCAGGATCACCGGGACAGGGGGCCAAGAGACCCAGTACTTC
TRBJ2-1 | TRBD2 | . | TRBV7-2 | CASSARTSGVTSYNEQFF | TGTGCCAGCAGCGCCCGGACGAGCGGGGTGACCTCCTACAATGAGCAGTTCTTC
TRBJ2-7 | TRBD2 | . | TRBV7-9 | CASSPRDYTYEQYF | TGTGCCAGCAGCCCCCGGGACTATACCTACGAGCAGTACTTC
TRBJ2-1 | TRBD1 | few | TRBV5-6 | CASSSTGWEQFF | TGTGCCAGCAGCTCGACAGGGTGGGAGCAGTTCTTC
TRBJ2-2 | . | . | TRBV7-9 | CASSLRNTGELFF | TGTGCCAGCAGCTTACGGAACACCGGGGAGCTGTTTTTT
TRBJ2-7 | . | . | TRBV5-4 | CASSLGGAGSYEQYF | TGTGCCAGCAGCTTGGGGGGCGCCGGGTCCTACGAGCAGTACTTC
TRBJ1-2 | TRBD1 | . | TRBV7-9 | CASRDRGYGYTF | TGTGCCAGTCGGGACAGGGGCTATGGCTACACCTTC
TRBJ2-3 | TRBD2 | . | TRBV19 | CASRLAGADTQYF | TGTGCCAGTAGACTAGCGGGCGCAGATACGCAGTATTTT
TRBJ1-2 | TRBD1 | . | TRBV15 | CATSPHGTGVSPISYTF | TGTGCCACCAGCCCCCATGGGACAGGAGTTAGCCCTATTAGCTACACCTTC
TRBJ2-7 | TRBD2 | few | TRBV6-5 | CASSQTSVSYEQYF | TGTGCCAGCAGTCAGACTAGCGTCTCCTACGAGCAGTACTTC
TRBJ2-7 | TRBD2 | . | TRBV28 | CASSLLASGGYEQYF | TGTGCCAGCAGTTTATTGGCTAGCGGGGGTTACGAGCAGTACTTC
TRBJ2-7 | . | few | TRBV30 | CAWSLGLDAYEQYF | TGTGCCTGGAGCCTGGGACTGGATGCCTACGAGCAGTACTTC
TRBJ1-1 | . | . | TRBV18 | CASSDEDSVITEAFF | TGTGCCAGCTCAGATGAGGACAGTGTGATTACTGAAGCTTTCTTT